Shown below are 29 T cell receptor beta chains from a single sample sequenced in a study of patients and donors after allogeneic stem cell transplantation. TCRdb re-called the RT-PCR reads with MiXCR, one entry per CDR3 protein. The sample includes about a million distinct CDR3 sequences, 15% to 20% of them seen just once. The sample comprised blood, either unsorted or a sorted T cell fraction (not recorded which). These receptors all come from a human donor who was either an allogeneic HSCT recipient or a stem cell or donor lymphocyte infusion donor (not recorded which). It is not recorded whose cells these are; they may come from a transplant donor.

V usage is TRBV4-2 and J usage is TRBJ2-7; maybe TRBD2 (5 bases). With 4 bases removed from V and 0 bases from J, the gap between germline ends came to 13 bases. The CDR3 totals 15 residues. Germline loops: CDR1 LGHNA, CDR2 YNFKEQ. CDR3 sequence (DNA): TGTGCCAGCAGCCCCGGAGGCGCTCTCTCCTACGAGCAGTACTTC. This gives the protein CASSPGGALSYEQYF.

This clonotype came up a few times. V and J are TRBV19 and TRBJ1-5; no definite D call. The CDR3 loop spans 13 amino acids. The V end was cut by 4 bases, the J end by 6 bases, with 10 bases between. Germline V gene lookup returns CDR1 LNHDA and CDR2 SQIVND (reference sequence). Written as DNA, the CDR3 is TGTGCCAGTAGTACCCCTCCTCGTCAGCCCCAGCATTTT. This sequence encodes CASSTPPRQPQHF.

J is TRBJ1-3 and V is TRBV9; no firm D call. The germline V gene encodes CDR1 SGDLS and CDR2 YYNGEE. The CDR3 has 15 residues. The V end lost 0 bases, the J end lost 0 bases, and 7 bases lay between the germline ends. The CDR3 reads CASSVVGISGNTIYF. In DNA form, the CDR3 reads TGTGCCAGCAGCGTAGTGGGAATCTCTGGAAACACCATATATTTT.

In its sample, this clonotype was seen a few times. The chain carries TRBV7-2 and TRBJ1-1; D is unclear. V gave up 2 bases and J gave up 6 bases, with 13 bases separating them. Germline lookup yields CDR1 SGHTA and CDR2 FQGNSA. The CDR3 spans 14 residues. The CDR3 DNA is TGTGCCAGCAGCTTATTCGGCGTAAAGTCTGAAGCTTTCTTT. This codes for CASSLFGVKSEAFF.

J is TRBJ2-7 and V is TRBV5-1; D gene ambiguous. The CDR3 contains 15 residues. CDR1 and CDR2 (germline): SGHRS, YFSETQ. V was shortened by 0 bases and J by 4 bases, with 14 bases between the two germline ends. The CDR3 reads CASSLGGHRVYEQYF. In DNA form, the CDR3 reads TGCGCCAGCAGCTTGGGGGGTCACAGAGTTTACGAGCAGTACTTC.

This clonotype was detected only a few times. The rearrangement uses TRBV27 and TRBJ2-1; 7 bases match TRBD1. The CDR3 sequence is 16 residues long. V shed 5 bases and J 5 bases; nucleotides not matched to a gene: 12. Germline loops: CDR1 MNHEY, CDR2 SMNVEV (reference sequence). CDR3 bases: TGTGCCAGCAGTCAGACAGGGATAGGGGGCAACAATGAGCAGTTCTTC. Amino acids: CASSQTGIGGNNEQFF.

This clonotype has just a few counts. The chain links TRBV7-8 to TRBJ1-5, with 7 bases matching TRBD1. V lost 5 bases, J lost 7 bases, and 8 bases stayed unmatched. The CDR3 totals 14 residues. Germline assignment: CDR1 SGHVS and CDR2 FQNEAQ. CDR3 nucleotides: TGTGCCAGCAGCGGAGAGGGGGCGGAACAGCCCCAGCATTTT. Its protein product is CASSGEGAEQPQHF.

The chain uses TRBV5-1 and TRBJ2-2; D unresolved. This CDR3 is 16 amino acids long. The V and J ends lost 3 bases and 1 base respectively, with 13 bases between them. Germline V gene sequence: CDR1 SGHRS, CDR2 YFSETQ. The CDR3 protein is CASSSKGGLNTGELFF. In DNA, the CDR3 is TGCGCCAGCAGCTCAAAAGGCGGTCTGAACACCGGGGAGCTGTTTTTT.

There are a few counts of this clonotype. The chain has TRBV6-5 and TRBJ2-7; D uncertain. The CDR3 extends over 13 amino acids. CDR1 MNHEY and CDR2 SVGAGI come from the germline V gene. The V end was cut by 4 bases, the J end by 3 bases, with 10 bases between. The CDR3, as DNA: TGTGCCAGCAGTTCAAGGGTGAACTACGAGCAGTACTTC. This encodes CASSSRVNYEQYF.

The J gene is TRBJ1-5, the V gene TRBV4-1, with 8 bases aligning to TRBD1. Germline trimming cut 0 bases from V and 4 bases from J; bases unmatched to any gene: 2. This CDR3 has 15 amino acids. Germline-derived CDR1 and CDR2 are MGHRA and YSYEKL. This chain's CDR3 is CASSQERQGNQPQHF. CDR3 DNA sequence: TGCGCCAGCAGCCAAGAGAGACAGGGGAATCAGCCCCAGCATTTT.

The rearrangement links TRBV7-9 to TRBJ2-5; no firm D call. The germline V gene encodes CDR1 SEHNR and CDR2 FQNEAQ (reference sequence). V gave up 5 bases and J gave up 4 bases, with 20 bases separating them. The CDR3 is 16 amino acids. CDR3 in DNA: TGTGCCAGCAGCCCCAAGGTGGCTTCCCCGCGAGAGACCCAGTACTTC. Its translation: CASSPKVASPRETQYF.

This clonotype was recorded a few times. The rearrangement joins TRBV20-1 to TRBJ2-3; D gene uncertain. The germline gives CDR1 DFQATT, CDR2 SNEGSKA (reference sequence). The CDR3 loop spans 11 amino acids. The V end was cut by 3 bases, the J end by 1 base, with 2 bases between. The CDR3 is CSASRTDTQYF. The DNA of the CDR3 is TGCAGTGCTAGCCGCACAGATACGCAGTATTTT.

DNA of the CDR3: TGTGCCAGCAGCCAAGAGGCGACTATGAGCTCCTACAATGAGCAGTTCTTC. Its protein product is CASSQEATMSSYNEQFF. This sequence joins TRBV3-1 and TRBJ2-1; tentative D call: TRBD2 (5 bases). Germline CDR1 and CDR2: LGHDT and YNNKEL (reference sequence). The CDR3 has 17 residues. Trimming cost V 0 bases and J 0 bases, with 12 bases left between them.

The chain combines TRBV24-1 with TRBJ2-1; D remains ambiguous. Deletions cut 7 bases from V and 7 bases from J, with 7 bases between. The CDR3 loop spans 11 amino acids. Germline V gives CDR1 KGHDR, CDR2 SFDVKD. CDR3 bases: TGTGCCACCAGGGCTGGGAATGAGCAGTTCTTC. The encoded protein is CATRAGNEQFF.

The rearrangement joins TRBV6-6 to TRBJ1-5; D is unresolved. The CDR3 contains 13 residues. Germline lookup yields CDR1 MNHNY and CDR2 SVGAGI (reference sequence). Trimming removed 7 bases from V and 5 bases from J, with 12 bases in between. CDR3 residues: CASTVSWDQPQHF. CDR3 nucleotide sequence: TGTGCCAGCACCGTAAGCTGGGATCAGCCCCAGCATTTT.

The chain couples TRBV20-1 to TRBJ1-1, with D possibly TRBD1 on 6 matching bases. V lost 0 bases and J 2 bases, leaving 19 bases between the germline ends. CDR1 and CDR2 (germline): DFQATT, SNEGSKA (reference sequence). CDR3 length equals 17 residues. This CDR3 reads CSARDEGHRSVNTEAFF. The CDR3 bases are TGCAGTGCTAGAGACGAGGGACACAGGAGTGTCAACACTGAAGCTTTCTTT.

This clonotype was counted a few times. One end of the junction does not line up with germline, which may come from a read error. The chain recombines TRBV6-1 with TRBJ1-4; D perhaps matches TRBD1 (6 bases). Germline V gene data show CDR1 as MNHNS and CDR2 as SASEGT. The CDR3 is made up of 11 amino acids. In nucleotides, the CDR3 is TGTGCCAGCAGCGACCCCGGGACACGGGGTTTT. This gives the protein CASSDPGTRGF.

The chain recombines TRBV27 with TRBJ2-3; D is perhaps TRBD2 (7 bases). V dropped 6 bases and J dropped 1 base, with 17 bases sitting between them. The CDR3 spans 16 residues. In germline, CDR1 is MNHEY, CDR2 SMNVEV (reference sequence). CDR3 in DNA: TGTGCCAGCAGGTGGGGGGGGGCTGGAGGCACAGATACGCAGTATTTT. It is translated as CASRWGGAGGTDTQYF.

This clonotype came up a few times. The chain has TRBV30 and TRBJ1-1; unclear D gene. CDR1 GTSNPN and CDR2 SVGIG come from the germline V gene (reference sequence). CDR3 length: 10 residues. Trimming cost V 5 bases and J 8 bases, with 9 bases left between them. CDR3 bases: TGTGCCTGGGCAGGCGGCGAAGCTTTCTTT. Protein sequence: CAWAGGEAFF. Full variable domain (outside the CDR3, taken from reference TRBV30 and TRBJ1-1): SQTIHQWPATLVQPVGSPLSLECTVEGTSNPNLYWYRQAAGRGLQLLFYSVGIGQISSEVPQNLSASRPQDRQFILSSKKLLLSDSGFYLCAWAGGEAFFGQGTRLTVV.

This chain uses TRBV7-2 with TRBJ2-1; no clear D. The CDR3 loop spans 15 amino acids. V lost 1 base and J 2 bases, leaving 9 bases between the germline ends. Germline CDR1 SGHTA, CDR2 FQGNSA. The CDR3 loop is CASSLVGRTYNEQFF. In DNA form, the CDR3 reads TGTGCCAGCAGCTTAGTAGGCCGTACCTACAATGAGCAGTTCTTC.

The V call is TRBV3-1, the J call TRBJ2-5, with D tentatively TRBD1 (6 bases). The V gene's germline CDR1 is LGHDT and CDR2 YNNKEL (reference sequence). This CDR3 region has 14 residues. The germline V and J ends were trimmed by 3 bases and 5 bases, with 13 bases remaining between them. The CDR3 loop is CASSQWGPSETQYF. The CDR3 DNA is TGTGCCAGCAGCCAGTGGGGGCCTTCGGAGACCCAGTACTTC.

This clonotype appeared once. This rearrangement joins TRBV4-3 to TRBJ2-2; D remains ambiguous. Per the germline V gene, CDR1 is LGHNA and CDR2 is YSLEER. The CDR3 runs 13 residues. Trimming stripped 0 bases from V and 13 bases from J, with 12 bases between. Here the CDR3 reads CASSQDSVGSLFF. As DNA, the CDR3 is TGCGCCAGCAGCCAAGATTCGGTCGGTTCGCTGTTTTTT.

This clonotype turned up a few times. The chain couples TRBV12-3 or TRBV12-4 to TRBJ2-2, with D tentatively TRBD1 or TRBD2 (5 bases each). Deletions cut 7 bases from V and 5 bases from J, with 14 bases between. The CDR3 has 14 residues. CDR3 in DNA: TGTGCCAGCATTGGGGGAGTATTAACCGGGGAGCTGTTTTTT. Translating it yields CASIGGVLTGELFF.

In this sample, this clonotype turned up a few times. The chain has TRBV20-1 and TRBJ1-4; D may be TRBD1 (5 bases). The CDR3 sequence is 14 residues long. V shed 5 bases and J shed 8 bases, with 18 bases lying between them. Germline CDR1 and CDR2: DFQATT and SNEGSKA (reference sequence). The CDR3 region has the DNA TGCAGTGCTTTTGGGGGATCTGCGCGGGAAAAACTGTTTTTT. It yields the protein CSAFGGSAREKLFF.

The gene calls are TRBV4-3 and TRBJ2-3, with D possibly TRBD1 on 6 matching bases. Per the germline V gene, CDR1 is LGHNA and CDR2 is YSLEER. This CDR3 is 16 amino acids long. Trimming stripped 4 bases from V and 0 bases from J, with 14 bases between. Here the CDR3 reads CASSRKPQGSTDTQYF. The CDR3 nucleotides are TGCGCCAGCAGCCGGAAACCTCAGGGGAGCACAGATACGCAGTATTTT.

The chain links TRBV24-1 to TRBJ1-4; D ambiguous. The CDR3 length is 16 residues. The V end lost 4 bases, the J end lost 4 bases, and 15 bases lay between the germline ends. CDR1 KGHDR and CDR2 SFDVKD come from the germline V gene. CDR3 amino acids: CATSDPAGSFNEKLFF. As DNA, the CDR3 is TGTGCCACCAGTGACCCCGCGGGCAGTTTTAATGAAAAACTGTTTTTT.

The J gene is TRBJ2-2, the V gene TRBV30; weak D call: TRBD1 (5 bases). The germline V and J ends were trimmed by 0 bases and 1 base, with 9 bases remaining between them. This CDR3 is built from 15 residues. Looked up from germline, CDR1 is GTSNPN and CDR2 is SVGIG (reference sequence). The CDR3: CAWSVNRQNTGELFF. The CDR3 DNA sequence: TGTGCCTGGAGTGTAAACAGGCAGAACACCGGGGAGCTGTTTTTT.

The J gene is TRBJ2-5, the V gene TRBV20-1; the match to TRBD1 covers 7 bases. V lost 4 bases, J lost 5 bases, and 7 bases stayed unmatched. Germline CDR1 DFQATT, CDR2 SNEGSKA (reference sequence). The CDR3 totals 13 residues. Here the CDR3 reads CSAIIGGGETQYF. The CDR3, as DNA: TGCAGTGCTATTATAGGGGGCGGCGAGACCCAGTACTTC.

The chain is built from TRBV11-1 and TRBJ2-3, with D unclear. Trimming removed 2 bases from V and 0 bases from J, with 21 bases in between. Germline values: CDR1 SGHAT, CDR2 FQDESV (reference sequence). The CDR3 consists of 19 residues. In nucleotides, the CDR3 is TGTGCCAGCAGCTTACTTATGGTGCGTACCCGGCAGAGCACAGATACGCAGTATTTT. It encodes CASSLLMVRTRQSTDTQYF. Full variable domain (remainder filled in from reference TRBV11-1 and TRBJ2-3): EAEVAQSPRYKITEKSQAVAFWCDPISGHATLYWYRQILGQGPELLVQFQDESVVDDSQLPKDRFSAERLKGVDSTLKIQPAELGDSAMYLCASSLLMVRTRQSTDTQYFGPGTRLTVL.